This T cell receptor (beta chain) was sequenced for a study of T cell responses to AZD1222 COVID-19 vaccine. TCRdb's table, derived via immunoSEQ multiplex PCR, lists solely in-frame clones and lacks some. The data hold 82,000 or so clones, with over 90% observed a single time. This clone occurred a few times. The sample consisted of peripheral blood, taken on day 0 of AZD1222 vaccination. The receptor's source is an adult in good health.

The CDR3 sequence is CASSAGSGNTIYF. CDR3 DNA: TGTGCCAGCAGTGCAGGCTCTGGAAACACCATATATTTT. V usage is TRBV28 and J usage is TRBJ1-3, with unresolved D. The CDR3 consists of 13 residues. V lost 5 bases and J 0 bases, leaving 5 bases between the germline ends. The germline V gene encodes CDR1 MDHEN and CDR2 SYDVKM.